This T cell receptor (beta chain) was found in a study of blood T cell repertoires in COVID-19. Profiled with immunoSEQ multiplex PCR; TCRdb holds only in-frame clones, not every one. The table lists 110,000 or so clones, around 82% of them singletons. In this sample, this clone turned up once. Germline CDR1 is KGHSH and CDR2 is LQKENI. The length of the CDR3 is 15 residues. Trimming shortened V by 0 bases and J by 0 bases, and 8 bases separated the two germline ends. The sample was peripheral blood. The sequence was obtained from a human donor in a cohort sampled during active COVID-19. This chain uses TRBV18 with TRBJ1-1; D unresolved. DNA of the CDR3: TGTGCCAGCTCACCACCGAGTAGTATGAACACTGAAGCTTTCTTT. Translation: CASSPPSSMNTEAFF.